This note documents a single T cell receptor beta chain sequence. Its antigen remains unknown. This specimen comes from a study of cytomegalovirus exposure and HLA in healthy donors. Study results and limitations: Earlier analysis yielded a pattern in which most TCR beta V segments were productive about 90% or about 30% of the time.

The PCR was carried out with 60 Vbeta primers and 13 Jbeta primers. Some clones are missing from TCRdb's copy, which holds only in-frame ones; the method was immunoSEQ multiplex PCR. The table has over 80,000 clones, around 80% seen once. What was sequenced was PBMCs. The sequence derives from a man aged 60 to 75 in good health and CMV-seropositive.

This chain's CDR3 is CASSNRENNEQFF. CDR3 DNA sequence: TGTGCCAGCAGTAACCGGGAGAACAATGAGCAGTTCTTC. The chain carries TRBV6-4 and TRBJ2-1; a weak D match, TRBD2 (6 bases). Trimming stripped 5 bases from V and 5 bases from J, with 10 bases between. From germline, CDR1 is MRHNA and CDR2 SNTAGT. The CDR3 has 13 amino acids.